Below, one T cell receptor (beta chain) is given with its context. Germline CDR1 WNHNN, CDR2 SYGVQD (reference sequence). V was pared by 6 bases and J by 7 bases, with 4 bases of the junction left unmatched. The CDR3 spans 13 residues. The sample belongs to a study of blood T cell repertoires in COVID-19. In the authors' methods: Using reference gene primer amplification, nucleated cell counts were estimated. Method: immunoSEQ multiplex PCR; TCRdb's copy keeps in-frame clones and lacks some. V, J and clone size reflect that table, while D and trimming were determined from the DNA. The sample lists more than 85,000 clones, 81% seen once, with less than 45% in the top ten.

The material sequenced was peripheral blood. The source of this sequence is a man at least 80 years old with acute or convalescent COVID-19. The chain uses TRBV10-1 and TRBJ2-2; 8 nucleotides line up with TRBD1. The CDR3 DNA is TGCGCCAGCAGCCTCGGACAGGGCGGGGAGCTGTTTTTT. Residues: CASSLGQGGELFF.